This TCR beta chain appears in the sequencing data of a study of beta chain features in type 1 diabetes. Notes on the study in general: For Type 1 diabetes patients, all four CD4+ subsets carried TCRB CDR3s that were moderately but significantly shorter.

In the case of this clone: No antigen is known for it.

This CDR3 is 14 amino acids long. CDR1 and CDR2 from the germline V gene are SGHTA and FQGNSA. V lost 1 base, J lost 4 bases, and 2 bases stayed unmatched. cDNA synthesis used the whole RNA isolate, giving expressed TCRB sequences. The method was immunoSEQ multiplex PCR; TCRdb's version includes in-frame clones alone and lacks a portion of them. The sample contains 300,000 or so clones, approximately 15% of which appear only once. This receptor was taken from a woman aged 18-35 years with type 1 diabetes. Material for sequencing was naive CD4+ T cells from blood. The chain joins TRBV7-2 to TRBJ2-5; 8 nucleotides align to TRBD2. CDR3 DNA sequence: TGTGCCAGCAGCTTAGACCTAGCGGGAGAGACCCAGTACTTC. Its protein product is CASSLDLAGETQYF.